This T cell receptor beta chain was recovered during a study of cytomegalovirus exposure and HLA in healthy donors (dated 2017 in TCRdb). For the wider study: According to an earlier analysis of 450 to 650 of the donors, roughly 180 million T cells yielded roughly 110 million unique TCR beta sequences and 276 Gb of sequence data. To predict cytomegalovirus infection status, the study combined high-throughput TCR immunosequencing, statistical association of individual TCRs with disease status, and machine learning. The study used immunosequencing to profile the T cell repertoires of around 600 subjects and linked those repertoires to cytomegalovirus serostatus. Every repertoire in the discovery cohort had been generated on one and the same sequencing platform. In an earlier analysis of 500 to 650 of the donors, high-throughput TCR beta sequencing was used to judge whether each TCR beta V gene segment behaved as functional or pseudogenic. Across around 400 genotyped donors of the cohort, an average of about 220,000 unique TCR beta nucleotide sequences per donor were sequenced, and roughly 20% of those sequences were non-productive. Typing coverage varied by locus: roughly 620-640 donors for A, B, C, DRB1 and DQB1; roughly 500 for DQA1; approximately 570 for DPA1; under 490 for DPB1. In the later analysis, no new phenotypic data were used to find candidate immune exposures; instead, reliance was placed on TCR beta sequences and their occurrence across donors. HLA typing covered class I and class II loci at four-digit resolution. Donor age, sex, ethnicity and CMV serostatus were compiled alongside the repertoire data. The study was designed to test whether signatures of past pathogen exposure could be identified by cataloging public T cell receptors. Roughly 320 gigabases of sequencing data and roughly 81 million unique TCR sequences made up an early release that covered over 550 HLA-typed donors. In addition to the first cohort of approximately 670 subjects, a separate validation cohort of 120 different subjects was used. Several DR-DQ haplotypes were handled as single units for association and clustering because linkage in the cohort was strong. In a later genetic analysis, genome-wide SNP genotypes for about 55% of the 666 donors were used, and that subset was treated as a discovery cohort. Of the 398 genotyped donors, 65% to 90% fell in the genetic ancestry cluster associated with self-reported Caucasian donors. In a later analysis, previously published TCR beta repertoires from about 670 donors were re-analyzed and high-resolution HLA genotyping was added so that TCR occurrence patterns could be studied.

The cohort comprised some 680 healthy bone marrow donors. At the time of sampling, all cohort members were nominally healthy, though unrecorded immune exposures were likely present. The donor tested CMV seronegative, placing the donor among the roughly 340 seronegative members of the cohort. A peripheral blood sample was provided by each donor, and peripheral blood mononuclear cells were used for TCR beta sequencing. Genomic DNA was extracted from the blood cell samples with the Qiagen DNeasy Blood Extraction Kit. A note on this clone: The clone's antigen remains unknown.

Points the paper makes about the study in general: In a later analysis, HLA-associated TCR beta chains were found to be more clonally expanded and to have lower generation probabilities than equally common non-associated chains. In the study, about 150 TCR beta chains were listed as associated with cytomegalovirus. Correlated functional status among segregating V segments might reflect linkage disequilibrium, but an unknown experimental factor could not be ruled out. An association between a missense DCLRE1C variant and V-gene and J-gene trimming of TCR beta chains was found in a later genetic analysis and replicated in an independent cohort. A cluster of highly shared sequence variants was judged likely to be a technical artifact of the sequencing pipeline. In an earlier analysis of about 540 of the donors, most TCR beta V segments were observed in productive rearrangements about 87% or about 30% of the time, broadly matching IMGT annotations. Assigning TCR associations to individual alleles was difficult when HLA alleles, especially DR and DQ, strongly co-occurred. In vitro tests confirmed that a few of the cytomegalovirus-associated TCR beta chains recognize cytomegalovirus antigens. HLA typing was unavailable for some donors at each locus, so association tests used only the typed subset. Roughly uniform sequencing depth across donors was assumed in presence/absence analyses, although this assumption may not hold. Most CMV-associated TCR beta chains appeared to be HLA-restricted in a later analysis, and the HLA associations seemed to be driven largely by CMV exposure. At a false discovery rate of 0.05, a later analysis linked 15,000 to 20,000 TCR beta sequences to specific HLA alleles. Because counts were too low, approximately 15 rarely observed V segments, including chromosome 9 orphons, were excluded from the earlier analysis of roughly 580 of the donors. Across donors, most TCR sequences were observed very rarely, whereas some public TCRs were present in many individuals. The classifier was reported to diagnose cytomegalovirus status with high specificity and sensitivity in both the original and validation cohorts. According to a later analysis, TCR association rates differed among HLA loci, with DRB1 alleles showing the most associated TCRs and HLA-C alleles showing the fewest. The authors suggested that the approach could potentially be generalized to other disease states and immunological phenotypes. The only immune exposure information available for the cohort was CMV serostatus. A later genetic analysis reported fewer N-insertions in productive TCRs among donors in an Asian-associated ancestry cluster than the roughly 620-donor mean. A later analysis reported that several top co-occurrence clusters appeared linked to parvovirus B19, influenza, CMV and Epstein-Barr virus. Only TCR beta chains were sequenced in this cohort, and the absence of alpha or paired-chain data limited detectable features. A further reported finding was that TCR beta sequences accurately predicted the HLA-A and HLA-B alleles for most subjects in the first cohort.

The method behind the library was the immunoSEQ multiplex PCR assay. For the multiplex PCR, a mixture combining 60 forward primers for TCR Vbeta segments and 13 reverse primers for TCR Jbeta segments was used. A multiplex PCR assay on genomic DNA amplified the CDR3 region of rearranged TCR beta genes. Amplified TCR beta libraries were sequenced as 87-base-pair reads on the Illumina HiSeq System. Under the source paper's analysis protocol: A later analysis counted tens of millions of unique TCR beta chains across the 550 to 700 repertoires, and around 12 million of these chains were shared by at least two donors. To remove PCR and sequencing errors, raw reads were error-corrected and collapsed into unique sequences using a nearest-neighbor algorithm that merged closely related sequences. Alignment of CDR3 sequences to IMGT reference sequences was used to assign V, D and J gene segments. For a sequence to be retained, a match of at least six nucleotides was required to both a V gene segment and a J gene segment. Rearrangements were classified as productive when the CDR3 lacked stop codons and remained in frame with V and J, and all other rearrangements were classified as non-productive. CDR3 was defined according to IMGT convention as the region running from the second conserved V-encoded cysteine to the conserved J-encoded phenylalanine. The earlier analysis of more than 450 of the donors excluded sequences that lacked an unambiguous match to a single V gene segment. In an earlier analysis of a few hundred of the donors, V segments were called functional above 56.7% productive rearrangements and were called segregating when the between-donor standard deviation exceeded 5%. A statistical classification framework was built to diagnose cytomegalovirus status from the catalog of TCR beta chain sequences. In a later analysis, V and J genes were assigned by comparing TCR nucleotide sequences against IMGT/GENE-DB human TR gene sequences. In a later analysis, CDR3 sequences and most-parsimonious VDJ recombination scenarios were assigned using the TCRdist pipeline. A later analysis defined each TCR beta chain by its CDR3 amino acid sequence plus V-gene family, and excluded reads lacking a unique V-gene family. As a way to deal with suspected cross-contamination and a sequencing artifact, a later analysis dropped approximately 570 nucleotide sequences that were highly shared and had low generation probability. In a later analysis, a clonal expansion index was calculated for each public chain from normalized within-repertoire ranks of inferred template counts. A later analysis computed generation probabilities with a VDJ recombination model fitted to out-of-frame rearrangements, and checked the results against IGoR. In a later analysis, TCR-TCR, TCR-HLA and TCR-CMV co-occurrence was scored with hypergeometric tests, and a repertoire-size bias correction was applied to TCR pairs. In a later analysis, false discovery rates were estimated by permuting HLA or CMV assignments 20 times. A later analysis grouped co-occurring TCRs with DBSCAN, adding TCRdist sequence similarity when clustering within HLA-allele-positive subsets. For co-occurrence clustering, repertoires with fewer than 30,000 or more than 120,000 public chains were excluded, along with four or five repertoires with anomalous nucleotide sharing. Imported from immuneACCESS, the table was reduced by TCRdb to in-frame sequences with V and J called. These copies leave out some clones; in studies compared against another copy, an unresolved V gene accounts for under half, and the cause of the remainder is not known. For V, J and clone size, that table is used; D and trimming come from the DNA. In this sample's table one finds 95,000 to 150,000 clones. Of the sample, under 3.5% falls within the top ten clones.

The material sequenced was PBMCs. This clonotype was obtained from a man aged 25 to 40 in good health and CMV-seronegative.

The bases read TGTGCCTGGAGTGGCGGGGCGGGAGGGGTAGACGAGCAGTACTTC. Translated, this is CAWSGGAGGVDEQYF. This receptor chain uses TRBV30 and TRBJ2-7, with TRBD2 identical over 9 junction bases. From cysteine to phenylalanine, the CDR3 is 15 amino acids long. Of the read, only the CDR3 DNA is kept; its 45 bases are in frame from base 1. CDR1 and CDR2, per the germline V gene (reference sequence), are GTSNPN and SVGIG. Trimming takes 1 base off V and 5 bases off J; junction bases not matched to a gene: 9.